Reported below is one T cell receptor (beta chain). Assay: immunoSEQ multiplex PCR; the TCRdb copy retains only in-frame clones and omits some. The profile shows about 200,000 clones, 85% to 90% of them singletons. These data originate in a study of blood T cell repertoires in COVID-19. This CDR3 has 16 residues. The J segment lost 5 bases and the V segment lost 4 bases, leaving 10 bases of the junction unmatched. The germline CDR1 and CDR2 sequences are LGHNA and YNFKEQ. V and J are TRBV4-2 and TRBJ2-1, with 8 bases fitting TRBD1. The sample comprised peripheral blood. The sequence came from a man between 60 and 75 years old who had recovered from COVID-19. In DNA form, the CDR3 reads TGTGCCAGCAGCCCCGGGCGACAGGGGAACGACAATGAGCAGTTCTTC. As protein: CASSPGRQGNDNEQFF.